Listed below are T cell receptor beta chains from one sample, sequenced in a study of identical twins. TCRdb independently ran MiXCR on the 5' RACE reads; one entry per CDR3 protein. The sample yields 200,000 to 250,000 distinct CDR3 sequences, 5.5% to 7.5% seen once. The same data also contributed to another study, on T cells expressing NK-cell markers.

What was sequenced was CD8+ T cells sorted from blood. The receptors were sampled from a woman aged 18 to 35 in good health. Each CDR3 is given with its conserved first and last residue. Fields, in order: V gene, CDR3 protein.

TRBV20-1	CSATRTSGFTYEQYF
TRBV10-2	CASSESAVPQYF
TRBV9	CASSVTDRPLSEQYF
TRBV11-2	CASSLGLFLGRTGELFF
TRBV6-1	CATLPGYTEAFF
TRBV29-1	CSVEWGAEAFF
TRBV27	CASSRHQGSAHGYTF
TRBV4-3	CASSQSPSENTGELFF
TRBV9	CASSNSGQGNYEQYF
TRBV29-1	CSVATGYLVEAFF
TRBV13	CASSFSGGGYNEQFF
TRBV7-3	CASSRTGERDIQYF
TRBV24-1	CATEGRGRPGELFF
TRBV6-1	CASRPLPGSSTEAFF
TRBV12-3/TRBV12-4	CASSFPSDRGLGDGYTF
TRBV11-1	CASSFRALRSTEAFF
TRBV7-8	CASSFSGFDTDTQYF
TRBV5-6	CASSQGTGSSAGELFF
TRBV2	CASSEPPRNEYF
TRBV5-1	CASSLEFADTSSYNEQFF
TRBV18	CASSLSGGLTYNEQFF
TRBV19	CASSLGGATVRVLTF
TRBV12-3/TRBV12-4	CASSPPLAGVTNTGELFF
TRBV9	CASSVGGGPGNTIYF
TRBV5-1	CASRGTDPNEKLFF
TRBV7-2	CASSSSAYGYTF
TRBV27	CASAPLAGGRYGTDTQYF
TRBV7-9	CASSLPGTQETQYF
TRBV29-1	CSGGAGAEAFF
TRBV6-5	CASSYGPPGFSNQPQHF
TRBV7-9	CASSFGLAGLTEQYF
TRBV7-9	CASSLYQGANTEAFF
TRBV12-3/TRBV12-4	CASSTDKDGYTF
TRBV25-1	CASRPGIAGASLGPTDTQYF
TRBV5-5	CASSPGDSPNYGYTF
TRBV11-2	CASGQGPGYGYTF
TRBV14	CASSHPQEGDTQYF
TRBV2	CASSDLRQGASGYTF
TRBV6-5	CASSYSGQAYEQFF
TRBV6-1	CASSPSFAKGNEQFF
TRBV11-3	CASSPGTAGPNEQFF
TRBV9	CASSPAPGNTGELFF
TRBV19	CASSIVVSHNEQFF
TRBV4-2	CASSQDWDPYEQYF
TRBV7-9	CASSSPPADEQFF
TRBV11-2	CASSQTTDTQYF
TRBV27	CASSLRVGSGFEKLFF
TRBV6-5	CASSYGQDTGELFF
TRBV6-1	CASSAWGGGNNEQFF
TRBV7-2	CASSLFLSDEQFF
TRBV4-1	CASSPVPGANTGELFF